Listed below are T cell receptor beta chains from one sample, sequenced in a study of blood T cell repertoires in COVID-19. This table comes from immunoSEQ multiplex PCR, and its TCRdb copy is limited to in-frame clones, with some not included. The data contain roughly 76,000 clones, more than 75% of them singletons. The material sequenced was peripheral blood. These receptor sequences come from a human donor in a cohort sampled during active COVID-19. Both conserved end residues are part of each CDR3. The D gene is left open where the match is weak. Where a row states a size, it is once, few, many or the class of an expanded clone; other rows omit it.

d_call	j_call	clone_size	v_call	cdr3_aa	cdr3_nt
-	TRBJ2-1	-	TRBV3-1/TRBV3-2	CASSQPTNPPDNEQFF	TGTGCCAGCAGCCAACCGACAAACCCACCGGACAATGAGCAGTTCTTC
-	TRBJ1-1	-	TRBV18	CASSPTLTGMNTEAFF	TGTGCCAGCTCACCTACATTAACAGGGATGAACACTGAAGCTTTCTTT
-	TRBJ1-5	-	TRBV2	CASSARGRDQPQHF	TGTGCCAGCAGTGCCCGGGGGAGGGATCAGCCCCAGCATTTT
-	TRBJ2-5	-	TRBV10-3	CATSTSQETQYF	TGTGCCACCTCGACTAGCCAAGAGACCCAGTACTTC
TRBD1	TRBJ2-5	-	TRBV18	CASSPSGTAQETQYF	TGTGCCAGCTCACCATCAGGGACAGCACAAGAGACCCAGTACTTC
-	TRBJ2-7	-	TRBV29-1	CSVWTGLASYEQYF	TGCAGCGTTTGGACGGGACTGGCCTCCTACGAGCAGTACTTC
-	TRBJ1-4	once	TRBV7-9	CASSIVLATNEKLFF	TGTGCCAGCAGCATCGTATTAGCAACTAATGAAAAACTGTTTTTT
TRBD2	TRBJ2-7	-	TRBV5-1	CASSVDGTTSYEQYF	TGCGCCAGCAGCGTGGACGGGACTACCTCCTACGAGCAGTACTTC
TRBD1	TRBJ1-1	-	TRBV5-1	CASSLAGGHEAFF	TGCGCCAGCAGCTTGGCAGGGGGCCACGAAGCTTTCTTT
TRBD1	TRBJ2-2	-	TRBV5-6	CASSSKGQGALENTGELFF	TGTGCCAGCAGCTCTAAGGGACAGGGGGCATTAGAAAACACCGGGGAGCTGTTTTTT
TRBD2	TRBJ2-7	-	TRBV5-8	CASSLSLAGVYEQYF	TGTGCCAGCAGCTTGTCACTAGCGGGAGTTTACGAGCAGTACTTC
-	TRBJ1-5	-	TRBV15	CATSRGGPWGSNQPQHF	TGTGCCACCAGCAGAGGGGGGCCCTGGGGGAGCAATCAGCCCCAGCATTTT
-	TRBJ2-3	-	TRBV12-5	CASGGKQGRTQYF	TGTGCTAGTGGTGGAAAACAGGGACGGACGCAGTATTTT
-	TRBJ2-5	-	TRBV7-2	CASSQTSRETQYF	TGTGCCAGCAGCCAGACTAGTCGGGAGACCCAGTACTTC
-	TRBJ1-3	-	TRBV18	CASSPVREGAGNTIYF	TGTGCCAGCTCACCGGTACGTGAGGGTGCTGGAAACACCATATATTTT
TRBD1	TRBJ1-2	few	TRBV18	CASSGQGVNGYTF	TGTGCCAGCTCCGGACAGGGAGTAAATGGCTACACCTTC
-	TRBJ1-5	-	TRBV10-3	CAISETGGQPQHF	TGTGCCATCAGTGAAACAGGTGGCCAGCCCCAGCATTTT
-	TRBJ2-7	-	TRBV16	CASSQSIQLNEQYF	TGTGCCAGCAGCCAATCGATACAGTTGAACGAGCAGTACTTC
TRBD2	TRBJ2-7	-	TRBV6-5	CASKAGLVGTYEQYF	TGTGCCAGCAAAGCGGGACTAGTCGGCACCTACGAGCAGTACTTC
TRBD1	TRBJ2-7	-	TRBV5-1	CASSADRGPYEQYF	TGCGCCAGCAGCGCCGACAGGGGCCCCTACGAGCAGTACTTC
-	TRBJ1-2	-	TRBV5-1	CASRSGTQEYGYTF	TGCGCCAGCAGGTCCGGGACACAGGAATATGGCTACACCTTC
TRBD1	TRBJ1-3	once	TRBV11-3	CASILQGAPGASGNTIYF	TGTGCCAGCATCCTACAGGGGGCGCCGGGGGCGTCTGGAAACACCATATATTTT
-	TRBJ1-2	few	TRBV27	CASTGGYTF	TGTGCCAGCACAGGAGGCTACACCTTC
TRBD2	TRBJ2-3	-	TRBV19	CASSSGTSITNTQYF	TGTGCCAGTAGTAGCGGGACTAGCATTACTAATACGCAGTATTTT
-	TRBJ2-5	-	TRBV4-1	CASSEQGVPETQYF	TGCGCCAGCAGCGAACAGGGTGTTCCAGAGACCCAGTACTTC
TRBD2	TRBJ2-7	once	TRBV7-2	CASSLVLAGGGEQYF	TGTGCCAGCAGCTTAGTACTAGCGGGAGGTGGTGAGCAGTACTTC
TRBD1	TRBJ1-1	-	TRBV19	CASSAYTPGQVEAFF	TGTGCCAGTAGTGCGTACACCCCGGGACAGGTTGAAGCTTTCTTT
-	TRBJ2-1	-	TRBV6-6	CASTPWGDGYNEQFF	TGTGCCAGCACACCGTGGGGGGACGGGTACAATGAGCAGTTCTTC
-	TRBJ1-2	-	TRBV15	CATSSQGLPYGYTF	TGTGCCACCAGCAGTCAGGGACTACCCTATGGCTACACCTTC
TRBD1	TRBJ2-7	few	TRBV29-1	CSVGDRGLEQYF	TGCAGCGTTGGGGACAGGGGGCTCGAGCAGTACTTC
TRBD1	TRBJ1-5	-	TRBV5-4	CASSLGTGDQPQHF	TGTGCCAGCAGCTTGGGGACAGGGGATCAGCCCCAGCATTTT
TRBD1	TRBJ1-5	-	TRBV5-6	CASSYLGTGGNQPQHF	TGTGCCAGCAGCTACCTTGGGACAGGAGGGAATCAGCCCCAGCATTTT
-	TRBJ2-5	-	TRBV7-8	CASSPGSFSEVPQYF	TGTGCCAGCAGCCCGGGGAGTTTCTCCGAGGTGCCCCAGTACTTC
TRBD2	TRBJ2-7	-	TRBV6-5	CASSSILGGRAGEQYF	TGTGCCAGCAGTTCAATTCTTGGTGGGAGGGCAGGCGAGCAGTACTTC
-	TRBJ2-3	-	TRBV3-1/TRBV3-2	CASSQGRVGGSTDTQYF	TGTGCCAGCAGCCAAGGAAGGGTTGGAGGGAGCACAGATACGCAGTATTTT
TRBD1	TRBJ2-3	-	TRBV7-2	CASSLLAGGRTGGTDTQYF	TGTGCCAGCAGCCTACTGGCAGGGGGCAGGACGGGAGGCACAGATACGCAGTATTTT
TRBD1	TRBJ1-2	-	TRBV5-1	CASSPLGTGVQNYGYTF	TGCGCCAGCAGCCCCTTAGGGACAGGAGTCCAAAACTATGGCTACACCTTC
TRBD1	TRBJ2-7	-	TRBV18	CASSPFPDRASGEQYF	TGTGCCAGCTCACCATTCCCGGACAGGGCGAGTGGGGAGCAGTACTTC
-	TRBJ2-7	few	TRBV4-1	CASSQERGFRYEQYF	TGCGCCAGCAGCCAAGAAAGGGGCTTCCGCTACGAGCAGTACTTC
-	TRBJ2-3	-	TRBV2	CASRSIGVSTDTQYF	TGTGCCAGCAGGAGCATAGGGGTTAGCACAGATACGCAGTATTTT
-	TRBJ1-4	-	TRBV7-9	CASSFGQSNEKLFF	TGTGCCAGCAGCTTTGGACAGTCTAATGAAAAACTGTTTTTT